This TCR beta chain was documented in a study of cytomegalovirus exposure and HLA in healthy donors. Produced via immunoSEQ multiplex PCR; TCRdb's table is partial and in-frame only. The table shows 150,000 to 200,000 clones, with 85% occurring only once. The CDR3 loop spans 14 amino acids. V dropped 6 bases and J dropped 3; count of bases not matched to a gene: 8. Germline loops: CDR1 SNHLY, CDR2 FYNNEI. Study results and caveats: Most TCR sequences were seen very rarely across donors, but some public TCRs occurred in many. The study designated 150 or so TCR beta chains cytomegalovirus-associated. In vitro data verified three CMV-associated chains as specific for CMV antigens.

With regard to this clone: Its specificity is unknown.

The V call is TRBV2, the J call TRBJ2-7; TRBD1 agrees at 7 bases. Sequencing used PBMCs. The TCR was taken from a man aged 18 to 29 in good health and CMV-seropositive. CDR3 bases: TGTGCCAGCAGGGAGGCACAGGGGATCTACGAGCAGTACTTC. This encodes CASREAQGIYEQYF.